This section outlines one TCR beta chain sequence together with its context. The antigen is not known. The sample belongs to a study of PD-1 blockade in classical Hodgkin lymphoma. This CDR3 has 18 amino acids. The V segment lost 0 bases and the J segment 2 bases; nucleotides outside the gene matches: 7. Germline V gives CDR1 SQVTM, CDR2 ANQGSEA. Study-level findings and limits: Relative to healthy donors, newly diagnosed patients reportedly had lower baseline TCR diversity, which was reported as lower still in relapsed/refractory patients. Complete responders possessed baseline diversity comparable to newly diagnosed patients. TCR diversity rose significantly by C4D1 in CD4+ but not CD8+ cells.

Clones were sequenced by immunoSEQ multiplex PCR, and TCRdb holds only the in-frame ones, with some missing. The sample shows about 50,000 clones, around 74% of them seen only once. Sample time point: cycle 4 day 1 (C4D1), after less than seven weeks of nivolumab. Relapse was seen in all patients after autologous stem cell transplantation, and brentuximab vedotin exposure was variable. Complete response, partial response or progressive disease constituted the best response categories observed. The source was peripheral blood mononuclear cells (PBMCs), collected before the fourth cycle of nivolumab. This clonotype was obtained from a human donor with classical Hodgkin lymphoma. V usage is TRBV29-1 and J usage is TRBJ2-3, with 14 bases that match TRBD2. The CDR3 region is CSVEDHGLAGGTTDTQYF. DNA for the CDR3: TGCAGCGTTGAAGATCATGGACTAGCGGGAGGAACCACAGATACGCAGTATTTT.